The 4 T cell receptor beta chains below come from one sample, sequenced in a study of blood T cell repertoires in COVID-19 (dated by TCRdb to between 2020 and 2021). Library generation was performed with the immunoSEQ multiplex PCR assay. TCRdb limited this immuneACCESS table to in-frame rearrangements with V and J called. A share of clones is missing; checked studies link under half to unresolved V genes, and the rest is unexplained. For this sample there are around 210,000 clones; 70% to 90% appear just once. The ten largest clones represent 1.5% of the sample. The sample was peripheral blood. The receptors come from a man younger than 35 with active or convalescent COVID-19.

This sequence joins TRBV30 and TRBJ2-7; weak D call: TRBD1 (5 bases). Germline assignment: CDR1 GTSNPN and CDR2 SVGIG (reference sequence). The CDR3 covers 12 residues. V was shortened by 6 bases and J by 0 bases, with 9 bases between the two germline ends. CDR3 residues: CACTQDSYEQYF. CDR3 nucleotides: TGTGCCTGTACACAGGACTCCTACGAGCAGTACTTC.

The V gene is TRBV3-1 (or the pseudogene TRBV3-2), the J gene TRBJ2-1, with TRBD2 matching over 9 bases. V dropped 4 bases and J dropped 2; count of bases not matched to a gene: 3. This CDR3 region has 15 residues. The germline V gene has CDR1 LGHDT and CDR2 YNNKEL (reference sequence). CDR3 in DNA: TGTGCCAGCAGCCTAGCGGGAGAAACCTACAATGAGCAGTTCTTC. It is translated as CASSLAGETYNEQFF.

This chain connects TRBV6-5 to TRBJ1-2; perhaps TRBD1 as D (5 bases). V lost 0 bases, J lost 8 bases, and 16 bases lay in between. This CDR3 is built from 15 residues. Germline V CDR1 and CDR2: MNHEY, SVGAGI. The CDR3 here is CASSYSDSLPRGYTF. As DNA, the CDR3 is TGTGCCAGCAGTTACTCAGACAGTCTCCCTAGGGGCTACACCTTC.

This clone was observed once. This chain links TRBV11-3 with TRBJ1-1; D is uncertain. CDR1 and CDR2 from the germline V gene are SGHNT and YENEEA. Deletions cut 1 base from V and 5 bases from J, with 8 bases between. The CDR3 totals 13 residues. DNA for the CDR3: TGTGCCAGCAGCTTAGCTCGACAAACTGAAGCTTTCTTT. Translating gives CASSLARQTEAFF.